The 5 T cell receptor beta chains below all came from one sample that was sequenced in a study of T-cell reconstitution after alpha-beta-depleted transplantation in children. It was with unique molecular identifiers that the TCRbeta library was prepared. TCRdb reanalysed the PCR reads using MiXCR and keeps one entry per CDR3 protein. The table shows about 150,000 distinct CDR3 sequences, with around 10% occurring only once. The sequenced sample was PBMCs, obtained before TCRalphabeta/CD19-depleted stem cell transplant. The origin of the receptors is a boy aged 2 to 10 with acute myeloid leukemia, due to receive a stem cell transplant.

This clonotype was detected many times. J is TRBJ2-1 and V is TRBV20-1, with TRBD2 identical over 9 bases. The CDR3 spans 15 residues. Germline CDR1 DFQATT, CDR2 SNEGSKA (reference sequence). Trimming took 3 bases from V and 10 from J; bases not matched to a gene: 13. Here the CDR3 DNA reads TGCAGTGCTAGGGTTGGCGGGAGGGAAAGGGTAGAGCAGTTCTTC. This codes for CSARVGGRERVEQFF.

This clonotype has a count of ten or more. The chain combines TRBV14 with TRBJ1-1, with D perhaps matching TRBD1 (6 bases). Trimming stripped 6 bases from V and 1 base from J, with 18 bases between. This CDR3 contains 16 residues. CDR1 and CDR2 (germline): SGHDN, FVKESK. For the CDR3, the DNA is TGTGCCAGCAGACCGAAAGGGGACATATGGAACACTGAAGCTTTCTTT. Its translation: CASRPKGDIWNTEAFF.

At least ten counts were recorded for this clonotype. The J gene is TRBJ2-2, the V gene TRBV24-1; D is undetermined. CDR1 is KGHDR, CDR2 SFDVKD, per germline. Between the trimmed V and J ends, which lost 5 bases and 5 bases, there was a span of 8 bases. The CDR3 has 13 residues. CDR3 nucleotides: TGTGCCACCAGTGGAGGTATTACCGGGGAGCTGTTTTTT. Its translation: CATSGGITGELFF.

This clonotype was picked up many times. V gene TRBV6-5 combines with J gene TRBJ1-2; D is unclear. Germline-derived CDR1 and CDR2 are MNHEY and SVGAGI. The CDR3 is made up of 16 amino acids. V lost 2 bases and J lost 7, with 20 bases in between. The DNA of the CDR3 is TGTGCCAGCAGTTACGGAGCTGTGCCGGGGATTGGTGGCTACACCTTC. Amino acids: CASSYGAVPGIGGYTF.

This clonotype has a count of ten or more. The V gene is TRBV5-1, the J gene TRBJ2-1; 9 nucleotides agree with TRBD1. The CDR3 length is 15 residues. Trimming cost V 4 bases and J 9 bases; bases outside gene matches: 11. The germline V gene has CDR1 SGHRS and CDR2 YFSETQ. This CDR3 reads CASSHGTGSGGEQFF. The CDR3 region has the DNA TGCGCCAGCAGCCATGGGACAGGGTCTGGCGGTGAGCAGTTCTTC.